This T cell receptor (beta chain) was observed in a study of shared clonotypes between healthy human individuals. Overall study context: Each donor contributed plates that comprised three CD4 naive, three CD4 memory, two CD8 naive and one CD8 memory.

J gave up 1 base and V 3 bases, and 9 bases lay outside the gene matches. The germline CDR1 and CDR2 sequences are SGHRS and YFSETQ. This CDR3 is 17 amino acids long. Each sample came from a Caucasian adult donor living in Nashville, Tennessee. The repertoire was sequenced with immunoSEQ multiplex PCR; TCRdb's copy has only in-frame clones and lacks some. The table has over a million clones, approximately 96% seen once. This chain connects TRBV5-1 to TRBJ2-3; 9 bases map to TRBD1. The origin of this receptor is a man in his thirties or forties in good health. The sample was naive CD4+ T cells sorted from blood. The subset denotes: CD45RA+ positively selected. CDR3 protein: CASSWTNTGGGTDTQYF. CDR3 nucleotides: TGCGCCAGCAGCTGGACGAACACAGGGGGCGGCACAGATACGCAGTATTTT. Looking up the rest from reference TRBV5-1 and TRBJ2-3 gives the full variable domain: KAGVTQTPRYLIKTRGQQVTLSCSPISGHRSVSWYQQTPGQGLQFLFEYFSETQRNKGNFPGRFSGRQFSNSRSEMNVSTLELGDSALYLCASSWTNTGGGTDTQYFGPGTRLTVL.